The present T cell receptor beta chain was sequenced within a study of T cells after yellow fever vaccination. Study-level points and caveats: Clones from primary vaccination mostly reappeared after the booster (about 97% CD4, less than 90% CD8). CD4 and CD8 compartments shared a small share of clonotypes, likely from convergent recombination. Weaker overall, the secondary response nonetheless peaked faster (day 5 versus 15).

5'RACE template switching produced TCR cDNA carrying a universal primer site and UMIs. Each CDR3 protein gets one entry after TCRdb re-called the 5' RACE reads with MiXCR. The table lists hundreds of thousands of distinct CDR3 sequences, roughly 13% of them singletons, with roughly an eighth in the top ten. This clonotype was seen a handful of times. Its antigen is not known. The junction had 9 bases not matched to a gene; V was cut back by 4 bases and J by 7 bases. Germline values: CDR1 SGHDN, CDR2 FVKESK. The CDR3 is made up of 15 amino acids. The TCR sequence derives from a man aged 25-45 years who received the YFV17D yellow fever vaccine. Sample: PBMCs, taken on the day of the yellow fever booster vaccination. The V and J genes are TRBV14 and TRBJ2-1; 8 nucleotides align to TRBD2. The CDR3 coding sequence is TGTGCCAGCAGCCGGAGCGGGAGTCAATTTAATGAGCAGTTCTTC. This gives the protein CASSRSGSQFNEQFF.